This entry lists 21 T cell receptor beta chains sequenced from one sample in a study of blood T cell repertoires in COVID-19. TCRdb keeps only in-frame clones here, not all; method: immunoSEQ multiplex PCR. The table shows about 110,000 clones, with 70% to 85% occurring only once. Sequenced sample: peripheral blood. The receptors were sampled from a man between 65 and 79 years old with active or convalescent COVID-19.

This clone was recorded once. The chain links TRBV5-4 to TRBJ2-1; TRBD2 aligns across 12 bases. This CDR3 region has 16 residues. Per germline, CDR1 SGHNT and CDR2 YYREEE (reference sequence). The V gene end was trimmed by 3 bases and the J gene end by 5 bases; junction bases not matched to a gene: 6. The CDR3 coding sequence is TGTGCCAGCAGCTCTTGGACTAGCGGGACGGACAATGAGCAGTTCTTC. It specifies CASSSWTSGTDNEQFF.

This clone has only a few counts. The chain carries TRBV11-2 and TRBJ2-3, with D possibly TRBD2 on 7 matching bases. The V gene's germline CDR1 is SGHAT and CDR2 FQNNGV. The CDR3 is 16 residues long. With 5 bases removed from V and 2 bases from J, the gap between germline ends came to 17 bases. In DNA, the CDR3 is TGTGCCAGCAGCGGTTGGCAGGGGACTATCACAGATACGCAGTATTTT. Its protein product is CASSGWQGTITDTQYF.

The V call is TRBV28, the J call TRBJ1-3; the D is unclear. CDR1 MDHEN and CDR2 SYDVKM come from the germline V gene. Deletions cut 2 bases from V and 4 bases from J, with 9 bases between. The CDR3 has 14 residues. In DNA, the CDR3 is TGTGCCAGCAGTTTACAGGAACTGGGAAACACCATATATTTT. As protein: CASSLQELGNTIYF.

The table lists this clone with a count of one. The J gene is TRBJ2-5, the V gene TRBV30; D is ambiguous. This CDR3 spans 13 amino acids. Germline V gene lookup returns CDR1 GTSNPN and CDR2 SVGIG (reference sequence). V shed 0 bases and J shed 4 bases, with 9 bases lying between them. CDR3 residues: CAWSVGGGETQYF. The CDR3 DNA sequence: TGTGCCTGGAGTGTAGGCGGCGGAGAGACCCAGTACTTC.

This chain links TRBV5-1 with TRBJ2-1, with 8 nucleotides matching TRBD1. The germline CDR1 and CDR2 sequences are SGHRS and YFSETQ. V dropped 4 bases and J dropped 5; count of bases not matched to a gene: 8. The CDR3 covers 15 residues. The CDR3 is CASSPRDRRDNEQFF. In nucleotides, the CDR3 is TGCGCCAGCAGCCCCCGGGACAGGCGGGACAATGAGCAGTTCTTC.

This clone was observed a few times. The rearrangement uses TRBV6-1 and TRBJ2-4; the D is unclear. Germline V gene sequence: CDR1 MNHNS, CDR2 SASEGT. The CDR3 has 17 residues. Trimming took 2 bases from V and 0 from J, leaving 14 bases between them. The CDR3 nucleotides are TGTGCCAGCAGTGAAAGTGACACCATCCTAGCCAAAAACATTCAGTACTTC. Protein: CASSESDTILAKNIQYF.

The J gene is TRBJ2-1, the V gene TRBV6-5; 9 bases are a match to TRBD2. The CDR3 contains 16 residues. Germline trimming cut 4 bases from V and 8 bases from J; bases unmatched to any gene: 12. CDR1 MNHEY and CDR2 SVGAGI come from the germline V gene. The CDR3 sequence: CASSSPGLAIGYEQFF. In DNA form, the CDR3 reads TGTGCCAGCAGTTCCCCGGGACTAGCAATCGGATATGAGCAGTTCTTC.

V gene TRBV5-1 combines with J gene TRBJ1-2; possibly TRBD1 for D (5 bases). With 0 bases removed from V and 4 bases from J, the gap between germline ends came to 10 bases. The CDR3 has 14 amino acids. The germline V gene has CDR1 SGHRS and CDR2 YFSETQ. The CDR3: CASSLVQGGYGYTF. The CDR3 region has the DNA TGCGCCAGCAGCTTGGTGCAGGGAGGCTATGGCTACACCTTC.

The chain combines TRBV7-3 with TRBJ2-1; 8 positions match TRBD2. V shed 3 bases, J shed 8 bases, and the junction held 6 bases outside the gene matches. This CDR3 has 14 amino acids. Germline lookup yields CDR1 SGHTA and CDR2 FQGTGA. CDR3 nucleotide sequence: TGTGCCAGCAGCTTCGCGGGAGGTAGAGATGAGCAGTTCTTC. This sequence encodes CASSFAGGRDEQFF.

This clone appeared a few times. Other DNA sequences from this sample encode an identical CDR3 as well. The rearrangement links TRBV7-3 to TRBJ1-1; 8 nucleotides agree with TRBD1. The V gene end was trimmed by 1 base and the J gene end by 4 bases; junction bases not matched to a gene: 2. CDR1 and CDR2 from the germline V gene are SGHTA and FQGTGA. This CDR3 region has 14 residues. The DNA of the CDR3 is TGTGCCAGCAGCTTAAACACAGGGGGCACTGAAGCTTTCTTT. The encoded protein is CASSLNTGGTEAFF.

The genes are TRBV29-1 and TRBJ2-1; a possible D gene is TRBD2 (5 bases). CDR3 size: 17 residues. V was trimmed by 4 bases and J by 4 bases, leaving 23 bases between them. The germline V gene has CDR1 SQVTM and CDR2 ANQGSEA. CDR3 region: CSVVRSRGSTVYNEQFF. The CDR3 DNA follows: TGCAGCGTTGTCCGTTCCCGTGGGAGTACGGTTTACAATGAGCAGTTCTTC.

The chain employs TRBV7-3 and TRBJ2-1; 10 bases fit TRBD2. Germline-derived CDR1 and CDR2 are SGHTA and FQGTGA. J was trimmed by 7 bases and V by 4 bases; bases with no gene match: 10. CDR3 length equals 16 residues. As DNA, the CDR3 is TGTGCCAGCAGCTCCCCTCGGCTAGCGGGAGTAAATGAGCAGTTCTTC. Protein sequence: CASSSPRLAGVNEQFF.

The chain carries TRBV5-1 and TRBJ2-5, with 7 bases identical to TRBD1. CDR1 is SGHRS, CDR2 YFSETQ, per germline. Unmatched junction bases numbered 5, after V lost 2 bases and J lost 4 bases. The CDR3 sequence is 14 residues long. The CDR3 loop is CASSFGQEGETQYF. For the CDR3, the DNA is TGCGCCAGCAGCTTCGGACAGGAAGGAGAGACCCAGTACTTC.

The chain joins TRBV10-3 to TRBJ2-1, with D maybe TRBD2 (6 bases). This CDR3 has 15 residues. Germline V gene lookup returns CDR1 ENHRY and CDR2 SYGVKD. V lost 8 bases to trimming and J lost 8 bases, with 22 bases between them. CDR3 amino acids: CAIGFGTPKVDEQFF. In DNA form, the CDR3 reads TGTGCCATCGGCTTCGGGACTCCGAAAGTCGATGAGCAGTTCTTC.

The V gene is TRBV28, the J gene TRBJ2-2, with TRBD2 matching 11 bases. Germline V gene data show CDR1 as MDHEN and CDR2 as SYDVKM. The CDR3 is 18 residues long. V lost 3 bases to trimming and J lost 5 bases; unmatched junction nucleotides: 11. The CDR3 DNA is TGTGCCAGCAGTTTGGTGACTAGCGGGAAGGGAAGAACCGGGGAGCTGTTTTTT. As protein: CASSLVTSGKGRTGELFF.

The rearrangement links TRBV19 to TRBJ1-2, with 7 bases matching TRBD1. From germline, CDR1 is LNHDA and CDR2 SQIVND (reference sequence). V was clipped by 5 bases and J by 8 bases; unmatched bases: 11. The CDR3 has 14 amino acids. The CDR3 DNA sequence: TGTGCCAGTAGTTACTCGGGACAGAGAGGCGGCTACACCTTC. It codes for CASSYSGQRGGYTF.

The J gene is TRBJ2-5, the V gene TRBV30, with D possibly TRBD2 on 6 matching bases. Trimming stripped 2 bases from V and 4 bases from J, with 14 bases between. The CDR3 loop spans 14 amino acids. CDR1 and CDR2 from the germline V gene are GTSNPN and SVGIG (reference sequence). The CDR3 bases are TGTGCCTGGAGTCAGGTGGGGGGTGCAGAGACCCAGTACTTC. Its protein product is CAWSQVGGAETQYF.

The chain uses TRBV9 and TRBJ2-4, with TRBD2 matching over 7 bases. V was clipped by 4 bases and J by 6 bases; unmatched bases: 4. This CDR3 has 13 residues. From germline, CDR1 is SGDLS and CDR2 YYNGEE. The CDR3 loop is CASSSGLRNIQYF. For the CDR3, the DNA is TGTGCCAGCAGCTCGGGACTAAGAAACATTCAGTACTTC.

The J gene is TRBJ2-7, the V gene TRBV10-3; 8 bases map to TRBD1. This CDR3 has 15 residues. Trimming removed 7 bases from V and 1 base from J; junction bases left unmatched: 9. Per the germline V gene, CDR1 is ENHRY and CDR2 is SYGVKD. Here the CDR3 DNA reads TGTGCCATCAACGAGGGACAGGTTGGATCCTACGAGCAGTACTTC. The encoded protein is CAINEGQVGSYEQYF.

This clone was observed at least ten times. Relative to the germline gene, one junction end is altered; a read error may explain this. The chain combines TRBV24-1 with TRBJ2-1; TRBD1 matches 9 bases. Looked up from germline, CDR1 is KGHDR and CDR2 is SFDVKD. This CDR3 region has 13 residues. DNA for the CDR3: TGTGCCACCAGTGATTCCTACCGGGACAGGGTCGTCTTC. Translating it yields CATSDSYRDRVVF.

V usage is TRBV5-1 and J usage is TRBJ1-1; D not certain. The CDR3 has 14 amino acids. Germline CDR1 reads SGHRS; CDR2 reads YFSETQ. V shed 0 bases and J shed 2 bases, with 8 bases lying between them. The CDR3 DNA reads TGCGCCAGCAGCTTGGGGCCCCCCAACACTGAAGCTTTCTTT. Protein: CASSLGPPNTEAFF.